These 8 T cell receptor beta chains were all obtained from the same sample, sequenced in a study of OX40 agonist ivuxolimab in advanced cancers. Produced via immunoSEQ multiplex PCR; TCRdb's table is partial and in-frame only. The profile shows roughly 40,000 clones, 75% to 90% of them singletons. The sample here was CD4+ or CD8+ T cells sorted from blood, taken in a trial of the OX40 agonist ivuxolimab. Receptor source: an adult with an advanced solid tumor such as melanoma, head and neck, liver or kidney cancer.

This sequence joins TRBV2 and TRBJ1-5; a weak D match, TRBD1 (5 bases). V lost 6 bases, J lost 7 bases, and 10 bases lay in between. Per germline, CDR1 SNHLY and CDR2 FYNNEI. This CDR3 contains 12 residues. The CDR3 nucleotides read TGTGCCAGCAGCTTGCAGGGACAGCCCCAGCATTTT. This sequence encodes CASSLQGQPQHF.

The rearrangement links TRBV2 to TRBJ1-5, with D possibly TRBD1 on 5 matching bases. The CDR3 spans 17 residues. CDR1 is SNHLY and CDR2 is FYNNEI in the germline V gene. The germline V and J ends were trimmed by 8 bases and 5 bases, with 25 bases remaining between them. CDR3 region: CASDRRRGAESDQPQHF. In DNA, the CDR3 is TGTGCCAGCGATCGAAGGCGGGGCGCAGAATCCGATCAGCCCCAGCATTTT.

The chain links TRBV7-9 to TRBJ2-2, with D hard to call. Trimming cost V 5 bases and J 8 bases, with 18 bases left between them. Germline loops: CDR1 SEHNR, CDR2 FQNEAQ (reference sequence). This CDR3 is 15 amino acids long. CDR3 protein: CASSPRIRTGGELFF. CDR3 nucleotides: TGTGCCAGCAGCCCTCGGATCCGAACCGGGGGGGAGCTGTTTTTT.

The gene calls are TRBV19 and TRBJ1-4; a weak D match, TRBD1 (5 bases). Germline CDR1 reads LNHDA; CDR2 reads SQIVND (reference sequence). This CDR3 region has 14 residues. With 6 bases removed from V and 0 bases from J, the gap between germline ends came to 8 bases. The chain's CDR3 is CASRATATNEKLFF. CDR3 sequence (DNA): TGTGCCAGTAGGGCGACAGCAACTAATGAAAAACTGTTTTTT.

This chain joins TRBV30 and TRBJ2-5; D remains unclear. Germline V CDR1 and CDR2: GTSNPN, SVGIG (reference sequence). This CDR3 is 11 amino acids long. Trimming took off 4 bases at V and 5 bases at J, with 8 bases between the two ends. The CDR3 loop is CAWTKAETQYF. The CDR3 DNA reads TGTGCCTGGACCAAAGCGGAGACCCAGTACTTC.

CDR3 in DNA: TGTGCCAGTAGTCTACTAGCGGGGGCCACAGATACGCAGTATTTT. It encodes CASSLLAGATDTQYF. V usage is TRBV19 and J usage is TRBJ2-3, with TRBD2 matching over 11 bases. CDR1 and CDR2 (germline): LNHDA, SQIVND (reference sequence). Trimming took 5 bases from V and 2 from J; bases not matched to a gene: 3. There are 15 residues in the CDR3.

The CDR3 region is CASRPASGYGYTF. As DNA, the CDR3 is TGTGCCAGCAGGCCAGCTTCTGGCTATGGCTACACCTTC. This rearrangement joins TRBV4-2 to TRBJ1-2, with D unclear. V was cut by 6 bases and J by 4 bases, with 12 bases left in between. The CDR3 has 13 amino acids. Per germline, CDR1 LGHNA and CDR2 YNFKEQ.

The rearrangement links TRBV5-1 to TRBJ2-2; weak D call: TRBD2 (6 bases). CDR3 length: 16 residues. V was pared by 4 bases and J by 6 bases, with 19 bases between. The V gene's germline CDR1 is SGHRS and CDR2 YFSETQ. The CDR3 coding sequence is TGCGCCAGCAGCCCTACCCTGGCGGGACTCGCCGGGGAGCTGTTTTTT. Amino acids: CASSPTLAGLAGELFF.